Shown below are 18 T cell receptor beta chains from a single sample sequenced in a study of vaccination and CD4 T cells after COVID-19. Regarding treatment: approximately 10-day PBMC culture with coronavirus spike peptide pools or control peptides (ViraFEST assay). These receptors' targets are unknown. The Oncomine TCR Beta short-read assay was applied to DNA of cultured CD4+ T cells. TCRdb called the PCR reads again in MiXCR, with one record for every CDR3 protein. This table holds around 5,000 distinct CDR3 sequences, about 80% found once. Sequences were obtained from CD4+ T cells from blood, cultured in vitro. The source is a human donor who had recovered from COVID-19.

The V call is TRBV12-3 or TRBV12-4, the J call TRBJ1-2, with TRBD1 as a possible D gene (6 bases). This CDR3 has 15 amino acids. Between the trimmed V and J ends, which lost 5 bases and 6 bases, there was a span of 19 bases. The CDR3 DNA sequence: TGTGCCAGCAGTGGATTCTGGGGGGGGGCCGATGGCTACACCTTC. Translation: CASSGFWGGADGYTF.

CDR3 in DNA: TGTGCCAGCAGCCAAGATCAAGGGGGTACGGGGGATACGCAGTATTTT. Translated, it gives CASSQDQGGTGDTQYF. This chain joins TRBV4-2 and TRBJ2-3; D might be TRBD1 (6 bases). The CDR3 sequence is 16 residues long. Germline lookup yields CDR1 LGHNA and CDR2 YNFKEQ. Trimming removed 0 bases at V and 6 bases at J, with 16 bases between.

V gene TRBV12-3 or TRBV12-4 combines with J gene TRBJ2-7; D unclear. V lost 7 bases and J 7 bases, leaving 14 bases between the germline ends. The CDR3 runs to 12 residues. The CDR3 nucleotides are TGTGCCAGCACCACTGTGGGGTGGGAGCAGTACTTC. Its protein product is CASTTVGWEQYF.

By frequency in the sample, this clonotype is medium-sized (0.01 to 0.1%). V and J are TRBV4-1 and TRBJ1-1, with D perhaps matching TRBD1 (6 bases). CDR1 and CDR2 from the germline V gene are MGHRA and YSYEKL. The CDR3 spans 14 residues. Deletions cut 6 bases from V and 1 base from J, with 12 bases between. CDR3 protein: CASRADSQNTEAFF. DNA of the CDR3: TGCGCCAGCAGAGCGGACAGCCAGAACACTGAAGCTTTCTTT.

The CDR3: CASSMGGNYGYTF. Written as DNA, the CDR3 is TGTGCCAGTAGTATGGGGGGAAACTATGGCTACACCTTC. The chain is built from TRBV19 and TRBJ1-2; D may be TRBD1 (5 bases). The CDR3 length is 13 residues. Germline lookup yields CDR1 LNHDA and CDR2 SQIVND (reference sequence). The V gene lost 3 bases and the J gene lost 2 bases, with 7 bases spanning the gap. The entire variable domain, with the rest obtained from reference TRBV19 and TRBJ1-2, is as follows: DGGITQSPKYLFRKEGQNVTLSCEQNLNHDAMYWYRQDPGQGLRLIYYSQIVNDFQKGDIAEGYSVSREKKESFPLTVTSAQKNPTAFYLCASSMGGNYGYTFGSGTRLTVV.

CDR3 loop: CAWSVRGQPYGYTF. The DNA of the CDR3 is TGTGCCTGGAGTGTCCGGGGGCAACCCTATGGCTACACCTTC. This chain uses TRBV30 with TRBJ1-2; TRBD1 might be the D (6 bases). Germline V lookup: CDR1 GTSNPN, CDR2 SVGIG (reference sequence). The CDR3 runs 14 residues. Trimming stripped 0 bases from V and 4 bases from J, with 12 bases between.

A single count supports this clonotype. This rearrangement joins TRBV4-1 to TRBJ2-4; D possibly uses TRBD1 or TRBD2 (5 bases each). The germline V gene has CDR1 MGHRA and CDR2 YSYEKL. The CDR3 has 17 residues. With 1 base removed from V and 7 bases from J, the gap between germline ends came to 20 bases. Here the CDR3 DNA reads TGCGCCAGCAGCCAAGTGACGGGGCCTAGGGCTGGGAACATTCAGTACTTC. Protein: CASSQVTGPRAGNIQYF.

The chain uses TRBV12-3 or TRBV12-4 and TRBJ1-2; D is perhaps TRBD1 (5 bases). The CDR3 totals 15 residues. With 4 bases removed from V and 7 bases from J, the gap between germline ends came to 19 bases. The CDR3 bases are TGTGCCAGCAGTTCCAGGGAAGGTTCTCCGAGTGGCTACACCTTC. Protein product: CASSSREGSPSGYTF.

The chain has TRBV21-1 and TRBJ1-2. TRBV21-1 is given as a pseudogene. The CDR3 loop spans 15 amino acids. The CDR3 DNA reads as TGTGCCAGCAGCTTTCCCGGGACTGGGCTCTATGGCTACACCTTC. As protein: CASSFPGTGLYGYTF.

V usage is TRBV7-2 and J usage is TRBJ2-1; 8 bases fit TRBD1. The J call is doubtful: the DNA matches TRBJ2-7 better. Germline assignment: CDR1 SGHTA and CDR2 FQGNSA. This CDR3 region has 14 residues. CDR3 in DNA: TGTGCCAGCAGGAGAACCCGGACAGGGACCGAGCAGTACTTC. Residues: CASRRTRTGTEQYF.

The chain joins TRBV20-1 to TRBJ1-3, with D tentatively TRBD1 (5 bases). Trimming removed 6 bases at V and 0 bases at J, with 9 bases between. Germline V gene sequence: CDR1 DFQATT, CDR2 SNEGSKA (reference sequence). The CDR3 sequence is 13 residues long. In DNA form, the CDR3 reads TGCAGTGCCCCGGGGGGCTCTGGAAACACCATATATTTT. Its protein product is CSAPGGSGNTIYF.

This chain joins TRBV7-9 and TRBJ2-1, with D possibly being TRBD2 (5 bases). The CDR3 is made up of 17 amino acids. Trimming took 3 bases from V and 0 from J, leaving 15 bases between them. Germline V lookup: CDR1 SEHNR, CDR2 FQNEAQ (reference sequence). The CDR3 region has the DNA TGTGCCAGCAGCTTGGAATGGCTCCGGGGCTCCTACAATGAGCAGTTCTTC. Its translation: CASSLEWLRGSYNEQFF. Drawing the rest from reference TRBV7-9 and TRBJ2-1, the complete variable domain is DTGVSQNPRHKITKRGQNVTFRCDPISEHNRLYWYRQTLGQGPEFLTYFQNEAQLEKSRLLSDRFSAERPKGSFSTLEIQRTEQGDSAMYLCASSLEWLRGSYNEQFFGPGTRLTVL.

The V gene is TRBV4-1, the J gene TRBJ1-6; tentative D call: TRBD1 (6 bases). CDR1 and CDR2 from the germline V gene are MGHRA and YSYEKL. The CDR3 runs to 16 residues. Trimming stripped 4 bases from V and 5 bases from J, with 15 bases between. The CDR3 DNA follows: TGCGCCAGCAGCCTCTCCCAGGGGTTTGATAATTCACCCCTCCACTTT. Its protein is CASSLSQGFDNSPLHF.

The rearrangement uses TRBV11-2 and TRBJ2-4, with 10 bases that match TRBD2. Germline CDR1 and CDR2: SGHAT and FQNNGV. CDR3 size: 15 residues. V trimming: 1 base; J trimming: 7 bases; junction bases outside the gene matches: 4. CDR3 protein: CASSLGAGGLNIQYF. The CDR3 bases are TGTGCCAGCAGCTTAGGAGCGGGGGGGCTGAACATTCAGTACTTC.

The chain joins TRBV20-1 to TRBJ1-5; TRBD1 agrees at 9 bases. The V and J ends lost 3 bases and 5 bases, in that order; junction bases with no gene match: 2. Germline assignment: CDR1 DFQATT and CDR2 SNEGSKA (reference sequence). The CDR3 covers 13 residues. The DNA for the CDR3 is TGCAGTGCTAGGGACAGGGGCCATCAGCCCCAGCATTTT. Translated, it gives CSARDRGHQPQHF.

This clonotype was observed a handful of times. The V and J genes are TRBV28 and TRBJ1-5; a possible D gene is TRBD1 (6 bases). The length of the CDR3 is 11 residues. V was cut by 10 bases and J by 4 bases, with 8 bases left in between. Germline V gene data show CDR1 as MDHEN and CDR2 as SYDVKM. The CDR3 bases are TGTGCCACCACAGGGAATCAGCCCCAGCATTTT. Translating gives CATTGNQPQHF.

V and J are TRBV7-9 and TRBJ1-5; D unclear. Germline V gene data show CDR1 as SEHNR and CDR2 as FQNEAQ (reference sequence). V was clipped by 1 base and J by 0 bases, with 13 bases between them. This CDR3 spans 17 amino acids. CDR3: CASSLETTTYSNQPQHF. Written as DNA, the CDR3 is TGTGCCAGCAGCTTAGAGACCACCACCTATAGCAATCAGCCCCAGCATTTT.

V is TRBV5-1 and J is TRBJ2-2, with D uncertain. Germline assignment: CDR1 SGHRS and CDR2 YFSETQ. V gave up 0 bases and J gave up 6 bases, with 12 bases separating them. The CDR3 is made up of 15 amino acids. The CDR3 DNA sequence: TGCGCCAGCAGCTTGGATGGCTACCAGGCCGGGGAGCTGTTTTTT. It specifies CASSLDGYQAGELFF.